These T cell receptor beta chains were read from a single sample in a study of T cell responses to AZD1222 COVID-19 vaccine. The method was immunoSEQ multiplex PCR; TCRdb's version includes in-frame clones alone and lacks a portion of them. The sample yields 180,000 or so clones, 85% to 90% seen once. Sequencing used peripheral blood, obtained on day 0 of AZD1222 vaccination. These receptors all stem from an adult in good health. Each CDR3 is given with its conserved first and last residue. The D gene is left open where the match is weak. A row's size may be missing; if present it is once, few, many or a size class.

CDR3 DNA: TGTGCCAGCAGCCCCGATGACAGGGAAGAGACCCAGTACTTC
CDR3 protein: CASSPDDREETQYF
D gene: TRBD1
clone size: once
V gene: TRBV7-6
J gene: TRBJ2-5

CDR3 DNA: TGCGCCAGCAGCCAAGCTCTCCAACAAAGCTCCTACGAGCAGTACTTC
CDR3 protein: CASSQALQQSSYEQYF
D gene: .
clone size: .
V gene: TRBV4-3
J gene: TRBJ2-7

CDR3 DNA: TGTGCCAGCAGTCCAGGGGTCTACGAGCAGTACTTC
CDR3 protein: CASSPGVYEQYF
D gene: .
clone size: .
V gene: TRBV12-3/TRBV12-4
J gene: TRBJ2-7

CDR3 DNA: TGCAGTGCCCGACATCCCCGGAGGGCTTTCTTT
CDR3 protein: CSARHPRRAFF
D gene: .
clone size: .
V gene: TRBV20-1
J gene: TRBJ1-1

CDR3 DNA: TGTGCCACCAGCAGAGATCTTGGGACCCCCGAGTTTCCGCAGTTCTTC
CDR3 protein: CATSRDLGTPEFPQFF
D gene: .
clone size: .
V gene: TRBV15
J gene: TRBJ2-1

CDR3 DNA: TGTGCCATCACCGGGGAGGGTAGCCTCTATGGCTACACCTTC
CDR3 protein: CAITGEGSLYGYTF
D gene: .
clone size: .
V gene: TRBV10-3
J gene: TRBJ1-2

CDR3 DNA: TGTGCCAGCAGCGTGGACCTAGCTGGCGGGGAGCTGTTTTTT
CDR3 protein: CASSVDLAGGELFF
D gene: .
clone size: .
V gene: TRBV9
J gene: TRBJ2-2

CDR3 DNA: TGCAGCGTTGAAGGTTCTGGGACTTGGAAGACCCAGTACTTC
CDR3 protein: CSVEGSGTWKTQYF
D gene: .
clone size: .
V gene: TRBV29-1
J gene: TRBJ2-5

CDR3 DNA: TGCGCCAGCAGCTTGGTAGGGGGGGCGCGGTACGAGCAGTACTTC
CDR3 protein: CASSLVGGARYEQYF
D gene: .
clone size: .
V gene: TRBV5-1
J gene: TRBJ2-7

CDR3 DNA: TGCGCCAGGAGACCCCCGGGACACGGAAATTCACCCCTCCACTTT
CDR3 protein: CARRPPGHGNSPLHF
D gene: .
clone size: .
V gene: TRBV10-1
J gene: TRBJ1-6

CDR3 DNA: TGCGCCAGCAGCGGGGGCTGGGACGAGCAGTACTTC
CDR3 protein: CASSGGWDEQYF
D gene: .
clone size: once
V gene: TRBV5-1
J gene: TRBJ2-7

CDR3 DNA: TGTGCCAGCAGACTTGAAACAGGGGCGAACACCGGGGAGCTGTTTTTT
CDR3 protein: CASRLETGANTGELFF
D gene: TRBD1
clone size: .
V gene: TRBV11-2
J gene: TRBJ2-2

CDR3 DNA: TGTGCCAGCAGCCCTAGCGGCGTCGGTGGGACCCAGTACTTC
CDR3 protein: CASSPSGVGGTQYF
D gene: TRBD2
clone size: .
V gene: TRBV14
J gene: TRBJ2-5

CDR3 DNA: TGTGCCAGCAGCCAATCCAGGGGCACTGAAGCTTTCTTT
CDR3 protein: CASSQSRGTEAFF
D gene: .
clone size: .
V gene: TRBV3-1/TRBV3-2
J gene: TRBJ1-1

CDR3 DNA: TGTGCTAGTGGTCGGTGGGGCACCGATGGCTACACCTTC
CDR3 protein: CASGRWGTDGYTF
D gene: .
clone size: few
V gene: TRBV12-5
J gene: TRBJ1-2

CDR3 DNA: TGTGCCAGCAAGCTTGGGGTCGCGGGACATCCCACAGATACGCAGTATTTT
CDR3 protein: CASKLGVAGHPTDTQYF
D gene: .
clone size: .
V gene: TRBV21-1
J gene: TRBJ2-3

CDR3 DNA: TGTGCCAGCAGTCCGGACCGAGTCTATGGCTACACCTTC
CDR3 protein: CASSPDRVYGYTF
D gene: .
clone size: .
V gene: TRBV12-3/TRBV12-4
J gene: TRBJ1-2

CDR3 DNA: TGTGCCAGCAGCTTGATAATCGGGCTCGCGAACACTGAAGCTTTCTTT
CDR3 protein: CASSLIIGLANTEAFF
D gene: .
clone size: .
V gene: TRBV5-8
J gene: TRBJ1-1

CDR3 DNA: TGTGCCTCCAATGCGGGACAGGGTGCTTCACCCCTCCACTTT
CDR3 protein: CASNAGQGASPLHF
D gene: TRBD1
clone size: .
V gene: TRBV27
J gene: TRBJ1-6

CDR3 DNA: TGTGCCAGCAGTAACCCAGTAAGGACAGGTCGGAACTACGAGCAGTACTTC
CDR3 protein: CASSNPVRTGRNYEQYF
D gene: TRBD1
clone size: .
V gene: TRBV6-2/TRBV6-3
J gene: TRBJ2-7

CDR3 DNA: TGTGCCAGCTCAGCAGCGGGGGATGCCTCTAACTATGGCTACACCTTC
CDR3 protein: CASSAAGDASNYGYTF
D gene: .
clone size: .
V gene: TRBV18
J gene: TRBJ1-2

CDR3 DNA: TGTGCCAGCGGACAGGGGGGCAACTATGGCTACACCTTC
CDR3 protein: CASGQGGNYGYTF
D gene: TRBD1
clone size: .
V gene: TRBV27
J gene: TRBJ1-2

CDR3 DNA: TGTGCCAGCAGCCAAGTTAACGAGCTTGAAGAGACCCAGTACTTC
CDR3 protein: CASSQVNELEETQYF
D gene: .
clone size: .
V gene: TRBV3-1/TRBV3-2
J gene: TRBJ2-5

CDR3 DNA: TGTGCCAGCAGCTTGGCGAATTTACCCGGTGGAAACACCATATATTTT
CDR3 protein: CASSLANLPGGNTIYF
D gene: .
clone size: .
V gene: TRBV5-4
J gene: TRBJ1-3

CDR3 DNA: TGTGCCAGCAGCTTTTGGCAGGGGCAGACCCAGTACTTC
CDR3 protein: CASSFWQGQTQYF
D gene: .
clone size: .
V gene: TRBV7-3
J gene: TRBJ2-5

CDR3 DNA: TGTGCCAGCAGCCAAGATAACAGGTTCTATGGCTACACCTTC
CDR3 protein: CASSQDNRFYGYTF
D gene: .
clone size: .
V gene: TRBV3-1/TRBV3-2
J gene: TRBJ1-2

CDR3 DNA: TGTGCCTGGAGTATGGAGGGGGATCAGCCCCAGCATTTT
CDR3 protein: CAWSMEGDQPQHF
D gene: .
clone size: .
V gene: TRBV30
J gene: TRBJ1-5

CDR3 DNA: TGTGCCAGCAGCCACCCCAGGGATCCGAGAGAGACCCAGTACTTC
CDR3 protein: CASSHPRDPRETQYF
D gene: .
clone size: once
V gene: TRBV14
J gene: TRBJ2-5

CDR3 DNA: TGTGCCAGCGCCATGCTAGCGGGGGGGACCCCTAGCACAGATACGCAGTATTTT
CDR3 protein: CASAMLAGGTPSTDTQYF
D gene: TRBD2
clone size: few
V gene: TRBV2
J gene: TRBJ2-3

CDR3 DNA: TGTGCCAGCAGCCGGACAGGGGGCACAGATACGCAGTATTTT
CDR3 protein: CASSRTGGTDTQYF
D gene: TRBD1
clone size: .
V gene: TRBV7-3
J gene: TRBJ2-3

CDR3 DNA: TGTGCCAGCAGCTCGACTAGCGGGGGATACACAGATACGCAGTATTTT
CDR3 protein: CASSSTSGGYTDTQYF
D gene: TRBD2
clone size: .
V gene: TRBV7-2
J gene: TRBJ2-3

CDR3 DNA: TGTGCCAGCAGTTACTCGGTAGGGTTCATGAACACTGAAGCTTTCTTT
CDR3 protein: CASSYSVGFMNTEAFF
D gene: .
clone size: .
V gene: TRBV6-5
J gene: TRBJ1-1

CDR3 DNA: TGCGCCAGCAGGTTCGTCCCAGGGATCTCTGGAAACACCATATATTTT
CDR3 protein: CASRFVPGISGNTIYF
D gene: .
clone size: .
V gene: TRBV5-1
J gene: TRBJ1-3

CDR3 DNA: TGTGCCACCAACGGGGACAGCGGGACCGGGGAGCTGTTTTTT
CDR3 protein: CATNGDSGTGELFF
D gene: .
clone size: .
V gene: TRBV25-1
J gene: TRBJ2-2

CDR3 DNA: TGTGCCAGCCGTGGCGCAGGGGGCTGGCAGCCCCAGCATTTT
CDR3 protein: CASRGAGGWQPQHF
D gene: TRBD1
clone size: .
V gene: TRBV2
J gene: TRBJ1-5

CDR3 DNA: TGTGCCAGCAGCTTAAGACGACTAGCGCCGACAGGTGAGCAGTTCTTC
CDR3 protein: CASSLRRLAPTGEQFF
D gene: TRBD2
clone size: .
V gene: TRBV11-2
J gene: TRBJ2-1

CDR3 DNA: TGTGCTAGTGGTCCGGGGGCGCAGAGCAATCAGCCCCAGCATTTT
CDR3 protein: CASGPGAQSNQPQHF
D gene: .
clone size: few
V gene: TRBV12-5
J gene: TRBJ1-5

CDR3 DNA: TGTGCCAGCAGTCTCTCCGGACTAGCTTTCAATGAGCAGTTCTTC
CDR3 protein: CASSLSGLAFNEQFF
D gene: TRBD2
clone size: .
V gene: TRBV28
J gene: TRBJ2-1

CDR3 DNA: TGTGCCAGCAGCCCTCCCGGGGGGACAGGGTGGAATCAGCCCCAGCATTTT
CDR3 protein: CASSPPGGTGWNQPQHF
D gene: TRBD1
clone size: .
V gene: TRBV6-2/TRBV6-3
J gene: TRBJ1-5

CDR3 DNA: TGTGCCAGTAGTATCCGTGCCAGGGCCCGAGAAAAACTGTTTTTT
CDR3 protein: CASSIRARAREKLFF
D gene: .
clone size: .
V gene: TRBV19
J gene: TRBJ1-4

CDR3 DNA: TGCGCCAGCAGCCAAGGAGTGCGCCAGGTCCCCGGGGAGCTGTTTTTT
CDR3 protein: CASSQGVRQVPGELFF
D gene: .
clone size: .
V gene: TRBV4-1
J gene: TRBJ2-2

CDR3 DNA: TGTGCCATCATGGACAGTGTCCAAGAGACCCAGTACTTC
CDR3 protein: CAIMDSVQETQYF
D gene: .
clone size: .
V gene: TRBV10-3
J gene: TRBJ2-5

CDR3 DNA: TGTGCCAGTAGGGGCCTGAGTGGGGTTGAGCAGTTCTTC
CDR3 protein: CASRGLSGVEQFF
D gene: .
clone size: once
V gene: TRBV19
J gene: TRBJ2-1

CDR3 DNA: TGTGCCAGCAGCTTGGCGGGGGGGACCTACGAGCAGTACTTC
CDR3 protein: CASSLAGGTYEQYF
D gene: TRBD2
clone size: .
V gene: TRBV7-6
J gene: TRBJ2-7

CDR3 DNA: TGTGCCAGCAGCCCCCTTTTCGTGACAGGGGTGAGTGGCTACACCTTC
CDR3 protein: CASSPLFVTGVSGYTF
D gene: TRBD1
clone size: .
V gene: TRBV7-9
J gene: TRBJ1-2

CDR3 DNA: TGTGCCAGCAGCCGCCAGGGGTATGATTCACCCCTCCACTTT
CDR3 protein: CASSRQGYDSPLHF
D gene: .
clone size: .
V gene: TRBV6-5
J gene: TRBJ1-6

CDR3 DNA: TGTGCCAGTAGTATAGCCCTCGCGGGGGGGCGTTGGGAGCAGTACTTC
CDR3 protein: CASSIALAGGRWEQYF
D gene: TRBD2
clone size: .
V gene: TRBV19
J gene: TRBJ2-7

CDR3 DNA: TGTGCCAGTAGTATTGAGGCCAGCGCCAATCAGCCCCAGCATTTT
CDR3 protein: CASSIEASANQPQHF
D gene: .
clone size: .
V gene: TRBV19
J gene: TRBJ1-5

CDR3 DNA: TGTGCCAGCAGCTTGGCCGGTCAGGGATCTTCACCCCTCCACTTT
CDR3 protein: CASSLAGQGSSPLHF
D gene: .
clone size: .
V gene: TRBV5-4
J gene: TRBJ1-6